A selection of T cell receptor beta chains follows, all from one sample in a study of CD8+ T cells in alopecia areata. Some clones are missing from TCRdb's copy, which holds only in-frame ones; the method was immunoSEQ multiplex PCR. The table records about 180,000 clones, around 63% of them present only once. Specimen: CD4+ T cells sorted from blood, collected at week 0. All receptors come from a human donor with alopecia areata. CDR3s include the opening cysteine and the closing phenylalanine or tryptophan. The order of the fields is J gene, V gene, CDR3 protein.

j_call: TRBJ2-1
v_call: TRBV11-3
cdr3_aa: CASSLARNNEQFF

j_call: TRBJ1-6
v_call: TRBV2
cdr3_aa: CASSEGRKNSPLHF

j_call: TRBJ2-5
v_call: TRBV7-6
cdr3_aa: CASGPGTQYF

j_call: TRBJ1-1
v_call: TRBV29-1
cdr3_aa: CSVVGIGNTEAFF

j_call: TRBJ1-6
v_call: TRBV29-1
cdr3_aa: CSVRRSPLHF

j_call: TRBJ2-2
v_call: TRBV7-9
cdr3_aa: CASSSISGIVTGELFF

j_call: TRBJ2-5
v_call: TRBV7-6
cdr3_aa: CASSQNVVIRQQETQYF

j_call: TRBJ1-2
v_call: TRBV30
cdr3_aa: CAWSFRDGYTF

j_call: TRBJ2-3
v_call: TRBV5-1
cdr3_aa: CASSLGGLATDTQYF

j_call: TRBJ1-2
v_call: TRBV27
cdr3_aa: CASSFGTASRYTF

j_call: TRBJ2-7
v_call: TRBV29-1
cdr3_aa: CSVTKRGSLYEQYF

j_call: TRBJ2-5
v_call: TRBV29-1
cdr3_aa: CSILGSRETQYF

j_call: TRBJ1-6
v_call: TRBV30
cdr3_aa: CAWSVWGSPLHF

j_call: TRBJ1-2
v_call: TRBV29-1
cdr3_aa: CSVEGGTGESTGYTF

j_call: TRBJ1-2
v_call: TRBV30
cdr3_aa: CAWKRAGSEGYTF

j_call: TRBJ1-2
v_call: TRBV5-1
cdr3_aa: CASSPGQDGYTF

j_call: TRBJ2-7
v_call: TRBV30
cdr3_aa: CAWSASSRGTVDEQYF

j_call: TRBJ2-3
v_call: TRBV10-3
cdr3_aa: CAISVVGGTDTQYF

j_call: TRBJ1-2
v_call: TRBV2
cdr3_aa: CAGGSVGGADYGYTF

j_call: TRBJ1-1
v_call: TRBV4-1
cdr3_aa: CASSPRVNRDSDTEAFF

j_call: TRBJ2-1
v_call: TRBV19
cdr3_aa: CASSLAAGGSYNEQFF

j_call: TRBJ2-2
v_call: TRBV25-1
cdr3_aa: CASSDPQVITGELFF

j_call: TRBJ2-1
v_call: TRBV30
cdr3_aa: CAWTDRSSYNEQFF

j_call: TRBJ2-1
v_call: TRBV30
cdr3_aa: CAWTTQGYNEQFF

j_call: TRBJ2-7
v_call: TRBV11-2
cdr3_aa: CASSALSSYEQYF

j_call: TRBJ2-7
v_call: TRBV5-4
cdr3_aa: CATSGGAIREQYF

j_call: TRBJ1-1
v_call: TRBV7-2
cdr3_aa: CASSPNTGPFGAFF

j_call: TRBJ1-1
v_call: TRBV29-1
cdr3_aa: CTVDREAFF

j_call: TRBJ2-3
v_call: TRBV7-2
cdr3_aa: CASSLLSGGAADTQYF

j_call: TRBJ2-5
v_call: TRBV2
cdr3_aa: CASSDRGRRLQETQYF

j_call: TRBJ1-2
v_call: TRBV29-1
cdr3_aa: CSVESSRESYGYTF

j_call: TRBJ1-2
v_call: TRBV6-6
cdr3_aa: CASSYSTDYGYTF

j_call: TRBJ2-3
v_call: TRBV4-3
cdr3_aa: CASSQITIACTQYF

j_call: TRBJ2-1
v_call: TRBV29-1
cdr3_aa: CSVDKRRSYNEQFF

j_call: TRBJ2-7
v_call: TRBV18
cdr3_aa: CASSGRGNYEQYF

j_call: TRBJ1-1
v_call: TRBV14
cdr3_aa: CASSQGQYTEAFF

j_call: TRBJ2-1
v_call: TRBV29-1
cdr3_aa: CSVVAGDRGLYNEQFF